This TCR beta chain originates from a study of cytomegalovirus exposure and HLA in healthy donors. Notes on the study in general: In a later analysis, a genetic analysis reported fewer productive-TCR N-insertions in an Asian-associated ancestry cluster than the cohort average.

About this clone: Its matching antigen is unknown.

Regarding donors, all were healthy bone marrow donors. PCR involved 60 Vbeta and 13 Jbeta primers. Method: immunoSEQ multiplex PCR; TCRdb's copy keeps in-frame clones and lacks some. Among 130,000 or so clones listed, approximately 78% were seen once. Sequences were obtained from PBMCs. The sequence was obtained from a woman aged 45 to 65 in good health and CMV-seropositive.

The CDR3 loop reads CASSLFRQFPNQPQHF. CDR3 nucleotides: TGTGCCAGCAGTTTATTCCGACAGTTCCCCAATCAGCCCCAGCATTTT. The chain carries TRBV28 and TRBJ1-5; possibly TRBD1 for D (5 bases). This CDR3 is built from 16 residues. Germline V CDR1 and CDR2: MDHEN, SYDVKM. Trimming shortened V by 1 base and J by 3 bases, and 13 bases separated the two germline ends.